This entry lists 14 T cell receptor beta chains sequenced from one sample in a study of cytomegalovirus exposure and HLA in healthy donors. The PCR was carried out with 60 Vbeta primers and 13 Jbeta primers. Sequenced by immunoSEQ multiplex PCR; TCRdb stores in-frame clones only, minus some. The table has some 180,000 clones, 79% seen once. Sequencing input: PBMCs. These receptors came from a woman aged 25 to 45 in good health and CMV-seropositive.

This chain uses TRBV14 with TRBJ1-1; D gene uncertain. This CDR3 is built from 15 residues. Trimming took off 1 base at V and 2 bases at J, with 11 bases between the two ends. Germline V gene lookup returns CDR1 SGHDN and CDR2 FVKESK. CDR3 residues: CASSQVPGSNTEAFF. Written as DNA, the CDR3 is TGTGCCAGCAGCCAAGTCCCAGGATCCAACACTGAAGCTTTCTTT. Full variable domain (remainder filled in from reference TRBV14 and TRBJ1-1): EAGVTQFPSHSVIEKGQTVTLRCDPISGHDNLYWYRRVMGKEIKFLLHFVKESKQDESGMPNNRFLAERTGGTYSTLKVQPAELEDSGVYFCASSQVPGSNTEAFFGQGTRLTVV.

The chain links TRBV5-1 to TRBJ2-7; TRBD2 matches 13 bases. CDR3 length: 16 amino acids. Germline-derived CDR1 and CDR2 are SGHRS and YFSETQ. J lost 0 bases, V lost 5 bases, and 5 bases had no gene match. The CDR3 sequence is CASRPTSGRTSYEQYF. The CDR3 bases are TGCGCCAGCAGGCCGACTAGCGGGAGGACCTCCTACGAGCAGTACTTC.

CDR3 coding DNA: TGTGCCAGCAGCCACCACCTTGATGTGGACATGACCCAGTACTTC. It translates to CASSHHLDVDMTQYF. The rearrangement joins TRBV7-9 to TRBJ2-5, with D perhaps matching TRBD1 (5 bases). Germline loops: CDR1 SEHNR, CDR2 FQNEAQ (reference sequence). The CDR3 is 15 residues long. V shed 5 bases and J shed 7 bases, with 20 bases lying between them.

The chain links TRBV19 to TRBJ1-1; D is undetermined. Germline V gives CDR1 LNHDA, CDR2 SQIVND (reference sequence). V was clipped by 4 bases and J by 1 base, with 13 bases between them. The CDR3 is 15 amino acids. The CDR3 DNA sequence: TGTGCCAGTAGTACCGCGGCGGCGGGGAACACTGAAGCTTTCTTT. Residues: CASSTAAAGNTEAFF.

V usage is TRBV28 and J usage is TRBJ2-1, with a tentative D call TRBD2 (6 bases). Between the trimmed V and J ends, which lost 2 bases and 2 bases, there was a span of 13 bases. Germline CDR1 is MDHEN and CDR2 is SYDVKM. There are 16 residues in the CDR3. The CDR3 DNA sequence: TGTGCCAGCAGTTTAGTCGCCGGCGGGGCCTACAATGAGCAGTTCTTC. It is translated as CASSLVAGGAYNEQFF.

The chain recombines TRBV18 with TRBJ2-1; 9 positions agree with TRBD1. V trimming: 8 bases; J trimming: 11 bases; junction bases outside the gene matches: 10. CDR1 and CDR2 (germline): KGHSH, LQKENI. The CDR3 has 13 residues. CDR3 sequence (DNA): TGTGCCAGCCGCCGGGGACAGGGTTTTAAGCAGTTCTTC. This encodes CASRRGQGFKQFF.

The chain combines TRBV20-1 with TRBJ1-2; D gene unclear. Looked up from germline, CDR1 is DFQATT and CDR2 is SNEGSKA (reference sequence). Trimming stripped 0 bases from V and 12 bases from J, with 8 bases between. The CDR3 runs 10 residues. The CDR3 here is CSARDGVDTF. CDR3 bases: TGCAGTGCTAGAGATGGAGTCGACACCTTC.

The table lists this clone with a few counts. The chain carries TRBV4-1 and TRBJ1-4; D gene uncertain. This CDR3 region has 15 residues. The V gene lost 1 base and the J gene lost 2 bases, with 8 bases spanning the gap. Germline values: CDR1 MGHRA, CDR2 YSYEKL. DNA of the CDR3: TGCGCCAGCAGCCAAGTTCGGTTTACTAATGAAAAACTGTTTTTT. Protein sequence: CASSQVRFTNEKLFF.

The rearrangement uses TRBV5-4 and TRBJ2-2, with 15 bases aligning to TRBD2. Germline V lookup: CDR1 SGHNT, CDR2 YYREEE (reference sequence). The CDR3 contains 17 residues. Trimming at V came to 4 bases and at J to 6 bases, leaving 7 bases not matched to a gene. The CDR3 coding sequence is TGTGCCAGCAGCCCCCCGGGACTAGCGGGGGGTTCCGGGGAGCTGTTTTTT. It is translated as CASSPPGLAGGSGELFF.

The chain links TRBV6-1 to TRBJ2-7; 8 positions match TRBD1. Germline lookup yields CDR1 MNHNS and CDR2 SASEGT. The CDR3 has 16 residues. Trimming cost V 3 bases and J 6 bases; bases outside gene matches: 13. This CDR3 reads CASSDPLRTGQREQYF. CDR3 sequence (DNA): TGTGCCAGCAGTGATCCGCTGCGGACAGGGCAACGCGAGCAGTACTTC.

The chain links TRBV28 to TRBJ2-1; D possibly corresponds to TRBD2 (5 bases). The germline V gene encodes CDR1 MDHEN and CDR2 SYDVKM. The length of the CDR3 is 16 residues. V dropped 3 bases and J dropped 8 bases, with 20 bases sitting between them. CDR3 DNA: TGTGCCAGCAGTTTGTTAGCTAGCAACATTTACGATGAGCAGTTCTTC. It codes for CASSLLASNIYDEQFF.

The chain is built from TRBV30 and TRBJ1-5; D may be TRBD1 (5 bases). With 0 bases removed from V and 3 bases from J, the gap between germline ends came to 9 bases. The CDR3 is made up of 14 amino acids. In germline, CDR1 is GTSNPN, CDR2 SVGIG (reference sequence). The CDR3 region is CAWSVDSFNQPQHF. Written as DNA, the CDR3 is TGTGCCTGGAGTGTAGACAGCTTCAATCAGCCCCAGCATTTT.

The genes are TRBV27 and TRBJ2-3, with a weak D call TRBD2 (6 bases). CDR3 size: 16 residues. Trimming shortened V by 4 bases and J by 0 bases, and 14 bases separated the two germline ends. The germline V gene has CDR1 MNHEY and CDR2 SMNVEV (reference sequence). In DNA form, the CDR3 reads TGTGCCAGCAGTTCTAGGGGACTGGCAAGCACAGATACGCAGTATTTT. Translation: CASSSRGLASTDTQYF.

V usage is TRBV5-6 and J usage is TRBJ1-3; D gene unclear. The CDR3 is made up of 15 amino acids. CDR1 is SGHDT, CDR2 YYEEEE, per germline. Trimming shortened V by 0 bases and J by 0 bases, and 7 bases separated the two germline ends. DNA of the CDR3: TGTGCCAGCAGCTTGGTACACGACTCTGGAAACACCATATATTTT. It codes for CASSLVHDSGNTIYF.